This TCR beta chain was recorded in a study of OX40 agonist ivuxolimab in advanced cancers. About the research overall: A male proportion of 82.7% was recorded, with mean age approximately 57 years and range about 20 to 79.

There are 13 residues in the CDR3. Trimming removed 4 bases from V and 6 bases from J, with 13 bases in between. Germline lookup yields CDR1 SGHTA and CDR2 FQGNSA. Autoimmune disease history or systemic immunosuppression was exclusionary. Whole-study findings and limits: More expanded clones were seen, on average, in CD8+ T cells than in CD4+.

The method was immunoSEQ multiplex PCR; TCRdb's version includes in-frame clones alone and lacks a portion of them. The repertoire consists of about 53,000 clones, with roughly 80% occurring once and the leading ten covering less than 15%. Regarding this clone: Antigen unknown.

This chain joins TRBV7-2 and TRBJ2-7; possible D gene TRBD1, 5 bases. This TCR was sampled from an adult with an advanced solid tumor such as melanoma, head and neck, liver or kidney cancer. Material: CD4+ or CD8+ T cells sorted from blood, obtained in a trial of the OX40 agonist ivuxolimab. CDR3 sequence reads: CASSSSRRGEQYF. The CDR3 DNA is TGTGCCAGCAGCTCCTCGCGAAGGGGCGAGCAGTACTTC.